The following is a TCR beta chain sequence with its context. Clones were sequenced by immunoSEQ multiplex PCR, and TCRdb holds only the in-frame ones, with some missing. This table has some 70,000 clones, around 92% appearing once. The sample comes from a study of T cell changes during pregnancy in multiple sclerosis. V lost 7 bases and J 8 bases, leaving 14 bases between the germline ends. CDR1 and CDR2 (germline): SEHNR, FQNEAQ (reference sequence). This CDR3 has 13 amino acids. This clonotype originated in a female donor in good health, enrolled as a control in a pregnancy study. The sequenced sample was peripheral blood, obtained in the second trimester of pregnancy. The V gene is TRBV7-9, the J gene TRBJ1-4; the D gene is possibly TRBD1 (5 bases). For the CDR3, the DNA is TGTGCCAGCAACGGGGCGGGGGGGGAAAAACTGTTTTTT. Protein: CASNGAGGEKLFF.